This TCR beta chain was identified in a study of T-cell memory formation after mild COVID-19. Looking at the study overall: There were largely donor-specific TCR clusters. Whole-study results and caveats: The finding that pre-infection memory included some responding clones suggested that cross-reactive memory joined. CD4/CD8 balance held among clones contracting day 15 to 85, and later expanders leaned CD4+.

The authors produced TCR alpha and TCR beta cDNA libraries with sample barcodes and UMIs by 5'RACE using constant-segment primers. TCRdb itself ran the 5' RACE reads through MiXCR, one entry per CDR3 protein. The table shows about 130,000 distinct CDR3 sequences, with about 15% occurring only once. Germline values: CDR1 SGHRS, CDR2 YFSETQ. The CDR3 totals 13 residues. Deletions cut 10 bases from V and 6 bases from J, with 17 bases between. This clonotype was counted many times. Its antigen remains unidentified. The V gene is TRBV5-1, the J gene TRBJ2-1; maybe TRBD2 (6 bases). The sequence was collected from a man between 18 and 35 years old who had mild COVID-19 (a few samples of this study predate the infection). Cell type and time point are not known. Sequenced sample: PBMCs or a T cell subset sorted from them (not recorded which). The CDR3 protein is CAPGLILFNEQFF. The CDR3 coding sequence is TGCGCCCCCGGACTAATTTTATTCAATGAGCAGTTCTTC.